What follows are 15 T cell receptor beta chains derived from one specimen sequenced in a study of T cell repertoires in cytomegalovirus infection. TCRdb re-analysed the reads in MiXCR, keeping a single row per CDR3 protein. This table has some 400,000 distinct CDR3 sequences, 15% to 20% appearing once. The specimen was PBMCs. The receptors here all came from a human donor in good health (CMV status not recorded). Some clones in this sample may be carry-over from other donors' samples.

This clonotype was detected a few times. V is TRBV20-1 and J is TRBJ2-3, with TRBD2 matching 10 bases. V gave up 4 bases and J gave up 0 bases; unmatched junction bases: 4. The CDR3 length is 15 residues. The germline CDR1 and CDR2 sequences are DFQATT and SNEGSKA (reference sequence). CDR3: CSAKLTSGSTDTQYF. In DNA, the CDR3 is TGCAGTGCTAAACTGACTAGCGGGAGCACAGATACGCAGTATTTT.

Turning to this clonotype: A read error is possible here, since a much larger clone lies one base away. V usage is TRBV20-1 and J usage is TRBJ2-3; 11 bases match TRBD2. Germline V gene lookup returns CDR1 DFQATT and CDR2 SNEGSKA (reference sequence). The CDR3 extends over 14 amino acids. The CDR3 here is CGAQLAGVSDTQYF. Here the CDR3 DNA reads TGCGGTGCTCAACTAGCGGGAGTATCAGATACGCAGTATTTT.

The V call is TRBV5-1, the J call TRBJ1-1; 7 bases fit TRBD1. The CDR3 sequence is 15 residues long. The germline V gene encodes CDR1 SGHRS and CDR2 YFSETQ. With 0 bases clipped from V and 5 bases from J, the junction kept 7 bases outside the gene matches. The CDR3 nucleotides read TGCGCCAGCAGCTTGGTGTCAGGGGGTCAGACTGAAGCTTTCTTT. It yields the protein CASSLVSGGQTEAFF.

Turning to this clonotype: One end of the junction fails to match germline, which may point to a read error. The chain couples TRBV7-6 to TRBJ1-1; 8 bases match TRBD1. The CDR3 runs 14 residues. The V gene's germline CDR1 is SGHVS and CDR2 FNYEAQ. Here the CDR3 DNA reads TGTGACAGCAGCCGGGGACAGGTTATCACTGAAGCTTTCTTT. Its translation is CDSSRGQVITEAFF.

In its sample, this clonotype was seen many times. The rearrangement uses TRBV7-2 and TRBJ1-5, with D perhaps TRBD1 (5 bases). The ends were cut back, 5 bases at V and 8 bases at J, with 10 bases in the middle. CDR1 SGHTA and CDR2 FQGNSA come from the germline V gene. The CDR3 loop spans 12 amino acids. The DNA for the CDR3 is TGTGCCAGCAGCACGGACATGAAGCCCCAGCATTTT. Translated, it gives CASSTDMKPQHF.

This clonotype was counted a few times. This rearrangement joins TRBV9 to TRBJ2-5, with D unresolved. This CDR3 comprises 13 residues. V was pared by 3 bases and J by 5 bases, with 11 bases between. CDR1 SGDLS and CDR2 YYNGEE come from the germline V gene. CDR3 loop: CASSAGPPETQYF. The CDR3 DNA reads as TGTGCCAGCAGCGCCGGCCCCCCCGAGACCCAGTACTTC.

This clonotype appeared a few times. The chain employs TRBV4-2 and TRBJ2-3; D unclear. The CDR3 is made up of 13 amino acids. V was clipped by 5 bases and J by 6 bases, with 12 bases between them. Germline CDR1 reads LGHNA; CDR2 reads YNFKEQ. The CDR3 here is CASSDQRSDTQYF. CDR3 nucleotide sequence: TGTGCCAGCAGCGACCAAAGGAGTGATACGCAGTATTTT.

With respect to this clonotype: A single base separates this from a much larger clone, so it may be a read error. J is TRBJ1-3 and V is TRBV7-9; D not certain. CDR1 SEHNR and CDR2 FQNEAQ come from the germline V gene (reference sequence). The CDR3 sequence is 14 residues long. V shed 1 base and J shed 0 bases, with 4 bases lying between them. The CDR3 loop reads CASSLGYSGNTIYF. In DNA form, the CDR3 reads TGTGCCAGCAGCTTAGGGTACTCTGGAAACACCATATATTTT.

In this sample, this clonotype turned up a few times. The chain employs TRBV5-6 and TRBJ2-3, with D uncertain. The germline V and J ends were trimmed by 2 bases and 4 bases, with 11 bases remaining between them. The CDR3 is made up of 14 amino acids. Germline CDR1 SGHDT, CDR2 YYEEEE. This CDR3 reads CASSFQTASDTQYF. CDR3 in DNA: TGTGCCAGCAGCTTTCAGACTGCCTCAGATACGCAGTATTTT. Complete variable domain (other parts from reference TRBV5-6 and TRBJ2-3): DAGVTQSPTHLIKTRGQQVTLRCSPKSGHDTVSWYQQALGQGPQFIFQYYEEEERQRGNFPDRFSGHQFPNYSSELNVNALLLGDSALYLCASSFQTASDTQYFGPGTRLTVL.

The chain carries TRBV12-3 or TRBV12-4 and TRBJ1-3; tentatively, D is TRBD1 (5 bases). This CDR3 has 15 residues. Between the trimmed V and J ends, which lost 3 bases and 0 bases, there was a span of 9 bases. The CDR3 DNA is TGTGCCAGCAGTTTTAGGGGCGTCTCTGGAAACACCATATATTTT. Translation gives CASSFRGVSGNTIYF.

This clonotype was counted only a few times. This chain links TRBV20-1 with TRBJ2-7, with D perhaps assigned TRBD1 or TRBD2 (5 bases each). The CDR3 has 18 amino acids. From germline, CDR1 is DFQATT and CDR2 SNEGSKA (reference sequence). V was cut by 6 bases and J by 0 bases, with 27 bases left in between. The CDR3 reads CSAQGVFAGTRSSYEQYF. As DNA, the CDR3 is TGCAGTGCCCAAGGTGTCTTCGCAGGGACCCGGAGCTCCTACGAGCAGTACTTC.

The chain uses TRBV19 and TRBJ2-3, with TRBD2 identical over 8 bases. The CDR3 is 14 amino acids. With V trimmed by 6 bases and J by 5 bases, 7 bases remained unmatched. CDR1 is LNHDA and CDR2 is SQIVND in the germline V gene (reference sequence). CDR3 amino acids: CASSGGAGRDTQYF. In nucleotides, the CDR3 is TGTGCCAGTAGCGGGGGGGCCGGTAGAGATACGCAGTATTTT.

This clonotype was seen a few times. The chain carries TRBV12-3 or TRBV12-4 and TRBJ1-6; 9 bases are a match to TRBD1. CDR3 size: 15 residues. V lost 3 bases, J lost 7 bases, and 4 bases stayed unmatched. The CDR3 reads CASSLRDRENSPLHF. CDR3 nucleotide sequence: TGTGCCAGCAGTTTGCGGGACAGGGAAAATTCACCCCTCCACTTT.

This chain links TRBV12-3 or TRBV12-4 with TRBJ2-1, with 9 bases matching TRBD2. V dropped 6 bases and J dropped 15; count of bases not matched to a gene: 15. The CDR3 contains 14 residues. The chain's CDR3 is CASSPSRASGIGFF. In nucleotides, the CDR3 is TGTGCCAGCAGCCCCTCGAGGGCTAGCGGGATTGGGTTCTTC.

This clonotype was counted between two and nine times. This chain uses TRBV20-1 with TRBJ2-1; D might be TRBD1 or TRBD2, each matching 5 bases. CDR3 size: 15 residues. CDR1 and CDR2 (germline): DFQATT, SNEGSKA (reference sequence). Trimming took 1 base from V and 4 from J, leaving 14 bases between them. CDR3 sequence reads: CSARARRDPYNEQFF. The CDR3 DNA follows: TGCAGTGCTAGAGCTCGCCGGGACCCTTACAATGAGCAGTTCTTC.